This section outlines one T cell receptor (beta chain) sequence together with its context. Antigen: not known. The data were obtained in a study of T cells in localized non-small cell lung cancer. This CDR3 spans 11 amino acids. Deletions cut 6 bases from V and 5 bases from J, with 7 bases between. The germline V gene encodes CDR1 DFQATT and CDR2 SNEGSKA (reference sequence). Study-wide findings and caveats: In uninvolved adjacent lung, T cell clonality reached its highest value, exceeding tumor. Those with higher blood T cell density had longer overall survival. Heterogeneity remains possible, as sequencing covered one tumor region only.

Repertoires were generated with immunoSEQ multiplex PCR, while TCRdb's copy carries only in-frame clones and drops some. Of about 17,000 clones in the sample, 83% are singletons; the top ten hold about a third. The starting material was peripheral blood, obtained before any cancer treatment. This clonotype was obtained from a male donor at least 60 years old with stage III lung adenocarcinoma. This rearrangement joins TRBV20-1 to TRBJ2-2, with unresolved D. In DNA form, the CDR3 reads TGCAGTGCCCAGAGGACCGGGGAGCTGTTTTTT. This translates into CSAQRTGELFF.